This T cell receptor (beta chain) is from a study of the immune and genomic landscape of osteosarcoma. Findings and limits, study-wide: Productive clonality stayed low overall, though C3 exceeded C1.

There are 14 residues in the CDR3. Germline assignment: CDR1 MNHEY and CDR2 SMNVEV (reference sequence). Trimming stripped 6 bases from V and 3 bases from J, with 12 bases between. Comment on this clone: Its antigen is not identified.

Sequenced by immunoSEQ multiplex PCR; TCRdb stores in-frame clones only, minus some. The sample has about 720 clones; approximately 76% are singletons. The receptor was isolated from a woman aged 60-70 years with osteosarcoma. The source material was tumor tissue from a local recurrence in the calf muscle. The chain joins TRBV27 to TRBJ2-1; D might be TRBD2 (6 bases). The CDR3 reads CASRRRGGYNEQFF. The DNA of the CDR3 is TGTGCCAGCAGAAGGCGGGGAGGCTACAATGAGCAGTTCTTC.